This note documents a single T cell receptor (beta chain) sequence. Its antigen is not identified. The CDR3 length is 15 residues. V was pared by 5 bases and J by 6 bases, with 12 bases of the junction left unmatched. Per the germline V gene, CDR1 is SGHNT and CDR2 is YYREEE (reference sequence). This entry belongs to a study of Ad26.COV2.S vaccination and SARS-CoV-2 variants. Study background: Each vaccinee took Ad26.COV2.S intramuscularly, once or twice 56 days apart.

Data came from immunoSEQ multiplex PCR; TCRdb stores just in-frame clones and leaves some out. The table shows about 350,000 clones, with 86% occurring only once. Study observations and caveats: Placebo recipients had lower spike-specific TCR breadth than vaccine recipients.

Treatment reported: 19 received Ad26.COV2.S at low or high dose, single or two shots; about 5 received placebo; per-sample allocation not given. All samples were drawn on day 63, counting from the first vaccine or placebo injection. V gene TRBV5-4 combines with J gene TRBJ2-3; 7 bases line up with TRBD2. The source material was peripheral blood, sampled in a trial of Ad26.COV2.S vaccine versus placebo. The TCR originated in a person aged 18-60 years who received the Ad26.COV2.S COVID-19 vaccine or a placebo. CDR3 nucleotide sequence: TGTGCCAGCAGTCCCTTCGCGGGAGTGTTTGATACGCAGTATTTT. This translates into CASSPFAGVFDTQYF.